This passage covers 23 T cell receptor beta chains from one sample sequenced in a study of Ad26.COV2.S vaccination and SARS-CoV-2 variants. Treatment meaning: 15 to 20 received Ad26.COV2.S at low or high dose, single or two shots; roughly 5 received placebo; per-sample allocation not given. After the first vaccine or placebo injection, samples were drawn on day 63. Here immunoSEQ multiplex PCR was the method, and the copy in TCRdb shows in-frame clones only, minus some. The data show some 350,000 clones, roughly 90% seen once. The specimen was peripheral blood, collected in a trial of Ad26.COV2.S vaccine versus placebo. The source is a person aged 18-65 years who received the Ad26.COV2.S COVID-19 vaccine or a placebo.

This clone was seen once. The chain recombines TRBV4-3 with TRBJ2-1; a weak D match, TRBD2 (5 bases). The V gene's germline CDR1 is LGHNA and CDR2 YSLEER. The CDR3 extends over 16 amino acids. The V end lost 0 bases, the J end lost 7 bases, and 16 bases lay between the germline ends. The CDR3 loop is CASSQEEDSVRNEQFF. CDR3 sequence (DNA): TGCGCCAGCAGCCAAGAGGAGGATTCGGTTAGGAATGAGCAGTTCTTC.

The CDR3 loop is CASFGQGKTQYF. CDR3 coding DNA: TGTGCCAGCTTCGGACAGGGGAAGACCCAGTACTTC. The chain uses TRBV11-2 and TRBJ2-5; 9 bases map to TRBD1. The germline V gene encodes CDR1 SGHAT and CDR2 FQNNGV. V gave up 8 bases and J gave up 6 bases; unmatched junction bases: 4. CDR3 length equals 12 residues.

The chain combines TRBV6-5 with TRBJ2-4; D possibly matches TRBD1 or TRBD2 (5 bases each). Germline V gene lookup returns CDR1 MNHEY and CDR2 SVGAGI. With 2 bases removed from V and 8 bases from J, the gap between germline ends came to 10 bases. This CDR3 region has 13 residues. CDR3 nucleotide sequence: TGTGCCAGCAGTTACCCCGGGGCAGACATTCAGTACTTC. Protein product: CASSYPGADIQYF.

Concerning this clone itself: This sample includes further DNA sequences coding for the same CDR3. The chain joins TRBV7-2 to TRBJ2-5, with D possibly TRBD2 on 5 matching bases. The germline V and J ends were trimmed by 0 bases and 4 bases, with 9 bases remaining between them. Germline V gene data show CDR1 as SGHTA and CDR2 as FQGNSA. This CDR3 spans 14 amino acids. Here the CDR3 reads CASSLAGVGETQYF. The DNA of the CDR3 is TGTGCCAGCAGCTTAGCGGGAGTGGGAGAGACCCAGTACTTC.

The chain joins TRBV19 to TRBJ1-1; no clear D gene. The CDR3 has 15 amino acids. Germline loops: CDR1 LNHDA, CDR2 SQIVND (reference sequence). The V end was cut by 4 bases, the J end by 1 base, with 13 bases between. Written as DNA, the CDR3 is TGTGCCAGTAGTAGCAGATTCACCCCGAACACTGAAGCTTTCTTT. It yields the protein CASSSRFTPNTEAFF.

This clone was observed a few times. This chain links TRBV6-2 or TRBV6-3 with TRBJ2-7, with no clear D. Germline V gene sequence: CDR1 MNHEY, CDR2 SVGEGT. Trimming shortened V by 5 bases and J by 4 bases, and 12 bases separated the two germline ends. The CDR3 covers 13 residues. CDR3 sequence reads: CASSDEIRYEQYV. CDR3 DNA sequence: TGTGCCAGCAGTGATGAGATTCGATACGAGCAGTACGTC.

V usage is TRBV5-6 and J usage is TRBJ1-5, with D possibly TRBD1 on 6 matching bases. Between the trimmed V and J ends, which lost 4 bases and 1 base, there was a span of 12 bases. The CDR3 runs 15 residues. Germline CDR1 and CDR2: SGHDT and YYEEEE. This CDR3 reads CASSSGDTSNQPQHF. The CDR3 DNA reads TGTGCCAGCAGCAGCGGGGACACCAGCAATCAGCCCCAGCATTTT. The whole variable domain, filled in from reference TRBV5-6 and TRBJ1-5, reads DAGVTQSPTHLIKTRGQQVTLRCSPKSGHDTVSWYQQALGQGPQFIFQYYEEEERQRGNFPDRFSGHQFPNYSSELNVNALLLGDSALYLCASSSGDTSNQPQHFGDGTRLSIL.

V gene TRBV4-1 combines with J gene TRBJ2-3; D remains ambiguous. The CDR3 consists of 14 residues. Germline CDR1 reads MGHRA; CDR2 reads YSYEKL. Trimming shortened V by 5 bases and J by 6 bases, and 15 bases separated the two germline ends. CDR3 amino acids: CASSWDVGSDTQYF. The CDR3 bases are TGCGCCAGCAGCTGGGATGTGGGATCGGATACGCAGTATTTT.

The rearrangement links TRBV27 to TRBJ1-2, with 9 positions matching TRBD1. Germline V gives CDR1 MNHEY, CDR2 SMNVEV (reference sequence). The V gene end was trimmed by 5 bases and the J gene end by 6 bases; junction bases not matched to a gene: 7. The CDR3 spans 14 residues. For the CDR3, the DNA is TGTGCCAGCAGTCTACAGGGGGCCGGGCATGGCTACACCTTC. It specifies CASSLQGAGHGYTF.

This CDR3 is CASSWSPGGDNEQFF. In DNA form, the CDR3 reads TGCGCCAGCAGCTGGAGCCCGGGCGGGGACAATGAGCAGTTCTTC. J is TRBJ2-1 and V is TRBV5-1, with D possibly being TRBD2 (6 bases). The length of the CDR3 is 15 residues. V lost 3 bases and J lost 5, with 15 bases in between. Germline CDR1 and CDR2: SGHRS and YFSETQ.

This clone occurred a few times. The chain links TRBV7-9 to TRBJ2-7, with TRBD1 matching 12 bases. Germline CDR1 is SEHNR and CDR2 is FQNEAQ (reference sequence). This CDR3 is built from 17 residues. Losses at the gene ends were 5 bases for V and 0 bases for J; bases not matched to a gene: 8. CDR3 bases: TGTGCCAGCAGCGGCCGGGACAGGGGGCATTTCTCCTACGAGCAGTACTTC. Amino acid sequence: CASSGRDRGHFSYEQYF.

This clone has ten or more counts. In DNA, the CDR3 is TGCGCCAGCGCTCCGGGACGGGAGGCCGGTGGCTACACCTTC. Translation gives CASAPGREAGGYTF. The chain recombines TRBV5-1 with TRBJ1-2, with D tentatively TRBD1 (5 bases). Germline V CDR1 and CDR2: SGHRS, YFSETQ. The germline V and J ends were trimmed by 7 bases and 7 bases, with 20 bases remaining between them. CDR3 length: 14 amino acids.

The CDR3 DNA sequence: TGTGCCAGCAGCGGCATCAGAGACGACACAGATACGCAGTATTTT. Amino acids: CASSGIRDDTDTQYF. The chain joins TRBV11-2 to TRBJ2-3, with unresolved D. Germline V gives CDR1 SGHAT, CDR2 FQNNGV. The CDR3 consists of 15 residues. The germline V and J ends were trimmed by 5 bases and 2 bases, with 14 bases remaining between them.

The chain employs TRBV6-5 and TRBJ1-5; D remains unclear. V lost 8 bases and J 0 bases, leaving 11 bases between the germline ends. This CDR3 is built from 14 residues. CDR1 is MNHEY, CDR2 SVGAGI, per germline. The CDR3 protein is CASEGNYSNQPQHF. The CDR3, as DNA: TGTGCCAGCGAGGGAAATTATAGCAATCAGCCCCAGCATTTT.

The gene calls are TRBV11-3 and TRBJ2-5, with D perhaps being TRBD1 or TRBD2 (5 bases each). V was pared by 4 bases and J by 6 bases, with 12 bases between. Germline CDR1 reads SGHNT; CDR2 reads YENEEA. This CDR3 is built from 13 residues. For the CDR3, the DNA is TGTGCCAGCAGCTCGGGACCTCAGCAGACCCAGTACTTC. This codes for CASSSGPQQTQYF.

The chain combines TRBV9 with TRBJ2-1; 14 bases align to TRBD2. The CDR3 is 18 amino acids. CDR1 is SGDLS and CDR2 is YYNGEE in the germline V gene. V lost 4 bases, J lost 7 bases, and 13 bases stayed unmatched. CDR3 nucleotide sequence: TGTGCCAGCAGCCCAGGGACTAGCGGGGGCCCTATGGTGAATGAGCAGTTCTTC. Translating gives CASSPGTSGGPMVNEQFF.

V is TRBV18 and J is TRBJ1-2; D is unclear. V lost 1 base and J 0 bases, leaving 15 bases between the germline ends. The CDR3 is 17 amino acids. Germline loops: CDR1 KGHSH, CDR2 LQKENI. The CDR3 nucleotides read TGTGCCAGCTCACCACGCACCCCGGGCAGGACTAACTATGGCTACACCTTC. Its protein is CASSPRTPGRTNYGYTF.

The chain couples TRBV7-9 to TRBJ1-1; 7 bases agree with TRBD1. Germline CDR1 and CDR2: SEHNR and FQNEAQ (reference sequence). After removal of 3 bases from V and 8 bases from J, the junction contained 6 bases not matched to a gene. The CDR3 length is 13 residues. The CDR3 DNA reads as TGTGCCAGCAGCTTTCGGACAGGCTCCGAAGCTTTCTTT. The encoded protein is CASSFRTGSEAFF.

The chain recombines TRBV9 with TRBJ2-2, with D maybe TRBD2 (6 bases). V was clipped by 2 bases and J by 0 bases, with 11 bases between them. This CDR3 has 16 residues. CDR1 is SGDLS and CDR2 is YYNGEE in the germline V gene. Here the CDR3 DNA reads TGTGCCAGCAGCGTCTCCGGGACTTCGAACACCGGGGAGCTGTTTTTT. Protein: CASSVSGTSNTGELFF.

CDR3 in amino acids: CATSRVGSSYGYTF. The CDR3 region has the DNA TGTGCCACCAGCAGAGTGGGCAGCTCGTATGGCTACACCTTC. The chain recombines TRBV15 with TRBJ1-2; D remains unclear. Germline lookup yields CDR1 LNHNV and CDR2 YYDKDF (reference sequence). The CDR3 is 14 amino acids. Trimming stripped 1 base from V and 5 bases from J, with 11 bases between.

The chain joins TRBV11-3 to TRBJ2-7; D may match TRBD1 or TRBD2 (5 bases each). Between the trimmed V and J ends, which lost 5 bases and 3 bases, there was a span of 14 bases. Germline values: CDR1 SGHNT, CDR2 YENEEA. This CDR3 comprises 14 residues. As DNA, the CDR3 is TGTGCCAGCAGCAAAGCTGAGGGGAGCTACGAGCAGTACGTC. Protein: CASSKAEGSYEQYV.

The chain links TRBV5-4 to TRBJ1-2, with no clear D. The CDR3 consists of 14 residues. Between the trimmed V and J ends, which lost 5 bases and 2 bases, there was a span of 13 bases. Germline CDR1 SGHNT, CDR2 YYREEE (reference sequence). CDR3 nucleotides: TGTGCCAGCAGGATCCTCGGCGCCAACTATGGCTACACCTTC. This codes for CASRILGANYGYTF.

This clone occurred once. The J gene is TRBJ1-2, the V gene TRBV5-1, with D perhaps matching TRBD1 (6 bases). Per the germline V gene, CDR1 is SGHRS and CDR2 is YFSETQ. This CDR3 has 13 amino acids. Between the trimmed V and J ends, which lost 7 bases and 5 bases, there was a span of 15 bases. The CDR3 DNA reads TGCGCCAGCCTCGGGGGGCCTGGATATGGCTACACCTTC. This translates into CASLGGPGYGYTF.